This T cell receptor (beta chain) was profiled in a study of blood T cell repertoires in COVID-19. Background on the study: Collection of acute and convalescent COVID-19 samples took place in the United States, Italy and Spain. In each case, the material was cDNA or gDNA derived from T cells, B-cell-depleted T cells, or PBMCs.

This clone occurred once. Per the germline V gene, CDR1 is MNHEY and CDR2 is SVGEGT. This CDR3 contains 15 residues. The ends lost 2 bases at V and 1 base at J; junction bases unmatched: 3. Original processing notes: Researchers report that nucleated cell counts were estimated from reference gene primer amplification. The method was immunoSEQ multiplex PCR; TCRdb's version includes in-frame clones alone and lacks a portion of them. V and J calls and clone size are copied from that table; D and trimming were computed from the DNA. Of fewer than 250,000 clones in the sample, more than 75% were seen once.

The V and J genes are TRBV6-2 or TRBV6-3 and TRBJ1-1; 8 bases agree with TRBD1. The sample comprised peripheral blood. This clonotype originated in a man between 60 and 75 years old with acute or convalescent COVID-19. The CDR3 DNA follows: TGTGCCAGCAGTTACACCGGACAGGGGAACACTGAAGCTTTCTTT. It translates to CASSYTGQGNTEAFF.